The 24 T cell receptor beta chains below all came from one sample that was sequenced in a study of blood T cell repertoires in COVID-19. Only in-frame clones appear in the TCRdb table, and some are missing; sequencing was by immunoSEQ multiplex PCR. This sample has roughly 260,000 clones, with about 90% found just once. Input material: peripheral blood. The receptors were gathered from a woman aged 40 to 49 with acute or convalescent COVID-19.

The chain recombines TRBV6-1 with TRBJ2-2; 8 bases fit TRBD1. The CDR3 has 16 amino acids. The germline V gene encodes CDR1 MNHNS and CDR2 SASEGT. V dropped 4 bases and J dropped 4; count of bases not matched to a gene: 8. This chain's CDR3 is CASSVQGGTGTGELFF. For the CDR3, the DNA is TGTGCCAGCAGTGTACAGGGGGGTACTGGCACCGGGGAGCTGTTTTTT.

The chain links TRBV5-1 to TRBJ1-2; no definite D call. Between the trimmed V and J ends, which lost 0 bases and 2 bases, there was a span of 11 bases. This CDR3 has 15 amino acids. Germline values: CDR1 SGHRS, CDR2 YFSETQ. The CDR3 region is CASSLATAVNYGYTF. The CDR3 nucleotides read TGCGCCAGCAGCTTGGCCACAGCTGTCAACTATGGCTACACCTTC.

The chain carries TRBV18 and TRBJ2-7, with D unresolved. The CDR3 runs 14 residues. Germline V gives CDR1 KGHSH, CDR2 LQKENI. V lost 3 bases and J 1 base, leaving 10 bases between the germline ends. The chain's CDR3 is CASSPGGLSYEQYV. CDR3 in DNA: TGTGCCAGCTCACCTGGTGGGCTATCCTACGAGCAGTACGTC.

This chain connects TRBV9 to TRBJ2-1; D is ambiguous. The germline V gene encodes CDR1 SGDLS and CDR2 YYNGEE. The CDR3 loop spans 16 amino acids. The V and J ends lost 1 base and 1 base respectively, with 12 bases between them. The CDR3, as DNA: TGTGCCAGCAGCGTATCGACCGCACTATCCTACAATGAGCAGTTCTTC. Encoded protein: CASSVSTALSYNEQFF.

This chain connects TRBV6-5 to TRBJ1-1; no firm D call. V lost 5 bases and J lost 10, with 20 bases in between. The CDR3 is made up of 14 amino acids. Germline CDR1 is MNHEY and CDR2 is SVGAGI. The CDR3 sequence: CASSRLGSPPGAFF. In DNA, the CDR3 is TGTGCCAGCAGTCGCCTCGGGTCACCCCCCGGAGCTTTCTTT.

This rearrangement joins TRBV29-1 to TRBJ2-2, with 11 nucleotides matching TRBD1. From germline, CDR1 is SQVTM and CDR2 ANQGSEA. This CDR3 contains 16 residues. V shed 1 base, J shed 2 bases, and the junction held 3 bases outside the gene matches. The CDR3 nucleotides are TGCAGCGTTGAAGGGTGGACAGGGGGCAACACCGGGGAGCTGTTTTTT. Protein: CSVEGWTGGNTGELFF.

This clone showed up just a few times. V usage is TRBV5-6 and J usage is TRBJ2-1; TRBD2 might be the D (5 bases). From germline, CDR1 is SGHDT and CDR2 YYEEEE. Trimming took 0 bases from V and 9 from J, leaving 10 bases between them. CDR3 size: 13 residues. The CDR3, as DNA: TGTGCCAGCAGCTTGGTTGGACTCGGTGAGCAGTTCTTC. Its translation is CASSLVGLGEQFF.

V usage is TRBV5-4 and J usage is TRBJ1-1; D may be TRBD1 (5 bases). Trimming shortened V by 0 bases and J by 1 base, and 10 bases separated the two germline ends. The CDR3 sequence is 15 residues long. Germline V gene sequence: CDR1 SGHNT, CDR2 YYREEE (reference sequence). CDR3 loop: CASSLGIQGNTEAFF. The CDR3 nucleotides are TGTGCCAGCAGCTTGGGTATTCAGGGGAACACTGAAGCTTTCTTT.

V gene TRBV7-8 combines with J gene TRBJ2-7; TRBD1 is a possible D gene (5 bases). V gave up 1 base and J gave up 4 bases, with 14 bases separating them. The germline V gene encodes CDR1 SGHVS and CDR2 FQNEAQ. The CDR3 runs to 15 residues. The CDR3 here is CASSLVGQGGYEQYV. The CDR3 DNA is TGTGCCAGCAGCTTAGTAGGGCAGGGCGGTTACGAGCAGTACGTC.

This chain connects TRBV3-1 (or the pseudogene TRBV3-2) to TRBJ2-4; 11 bases fit TRBD1. Germline CDR1 and CDR2: LGHDT and YNNKEL (reference sequence). The CDR3 has 15 amino acids. Unmatched junction bases numbered 4, after V lost 3 bases and J lost 6 bases. For the CDR3, the DNA is TGTGCCAGCAGCCACTCGGGACAGGGGGGAAACATTCAGTACTTC. Amino acids: CASSHSGQGGNIQYF.

V usage is TRBV27 and J usage is TRBJ1-4; D gene unclear. This CDR3 has 17 amino acids. V was clipped by 5 bases and J by 0 bases, with 16 bases between them. The germline V gene encodes CDR1 MNHEY and CDR2 SMNVEV (reference sequence). The CDR3 region is CASSRESPFATNEKLFF. The DNA of the CDR3 is TGTGCCAGCAGTCGAGAATCACCCTTTGCAACTAATGAAAAACTGTTTTTT.

This clone has a single count. The rearrangement joins TRBV4-1 to TRBJ1-2, with D unresolved. Trimming removed 2 bases from V and 0 bases from J, with 10 bases in between. This CDR3 has 15 amino acids. Per the germline V gene, CDR1 is MGHRA and CDR2 is YSYEKL. The CDR3 DNA follows: TGCGCCAGCAGCCAACGGCCGGGGACTAACTATGGCTACACCTTC. It specifies CASSQRPGTNYGYTF.

This chain uses TRBV3-1 (or the pseudogene TRBV3-2) with TRBJ1-4, with D perhaps TRBD1 (6 bases). Deletions cut 1 base from V and 8 bases from J, with 14 bases between. Germline CDR1 and CDR2: LGHDT and YNNKEL (reference sequence). The CDR3 runs to 15 residues. CDR3: CASSQVRQGWEKLFF. The CDR3 DNA is TGTGCCAGCAGCCAAGTCCGGCAGGGGTGGGAAAAACTGTTTTTT.

This rearrangement joins TRBV5-6 to TRBJ1-3, with a weak D call TRBD1 (6 bases). The CDR3 is 14 amino acids. CDR1 is SGHDT, CDR2 YYEEEE, per germline. Trimming took off 2 bases at V and 7 bases at J, with 13 bases between the two ends. CDR3 protein: CASSFMGQGNTIYF. The CDR3 nucleotides are TGTGCCAGCAGCTTTATGGGCCAGGGGAACACCATATATTTT.

This rearrangement joins TRBV21-1 to TRBJ2-3; TRBD2, the table's D call, lacks a check against the DNA. TRBV21-1 is termed a pseudogene. This CDR3 region has 17 residues. CDR3 in amino acids: CASSPPGGGGGTDTQYF. CDR3 coding DNA: TGTGCCAGCAGCCCGCCTGGGGGGGGAGGAGGCACAGATACGCAGTATTTT.

This clone was picked up a small number of times. The rearrangement links TRBV6-5 to TRBJ1-1, with 7 bases fitting TRBD1. This CDR3 has 14 residues. Germline assignment: CDR1 MNHEY and CDR2 SVGAGI. Trimming removed 7 bases from V and 6 bases from J; junction bases left unmatched: 11. CDR3 region: CASMLGQANSEAFF. Written as DNA, the CDR3 is TGTGCCAGCATGCTTGGACAGGCTAATTCTGAAGCTTTCTTT.

V is TRBV19 and J is TRBJ1-2, with D tentatively TRBD1 (5 bases). CDR3 length: 12 residues. V was shortened by 4 bases and J by 8 bases, with 11 bases between the two germline ends. Germline CDR1 reads LNHDA; CDR2 reads SQIVND (reference sequence). The CDR3 sequence is CASSTHRLGYTF. CDR3 nucleotides: TGTGCCAGTAGTACCCACAGGCTCGGCTACACCTTC. The entire variable domain, with the rest obtained from reference TRBV19 and TRBJ1-2, is as follows: DGGITQSPKYLFRKEGQNVTLSCEQNLNHDAMYWYRQDPGQGLRLIYYSQIVNDFQKGDIAEGYSVSREKKESFPLTVTSAQKNPTAFYLCASSTHRLGYTFGSGTRLTVV.

V usage is TRBV25-1 and J usage is TRBJ1-2, with 7 positions matching TRBD1. Germline V lookup: CDR1 MGHDK, CDR2 SYGVNS. This CDR3 has 14 residues. V dropped 2 bases and J dropped 4; count of bases not matched to a gene: 4. CDR3 protein: CASSEEGQSYGYTF. The CDR3 DNA is TGTGCCAGCAGTGAAGAGGGACAGTCCTATGGCTACACCTTC.

The chain joins TRBV4-2 to TRBJ1-1; D is unresolved. The CDR3 runs to 16 residues. V dropped 0 bases and J dropped 3 bases, with 14 bases sitting between them. Germline assignment: CDR1 LGHNA and CDR2 YNFKEQ. This CDR3 reads CASSQEMLLRDTEAFF. CDR3 coding DNA: TGTGCCAGCAGCCAAGAAATGTTGCTACGGGACACTGAAGCTTTCTTT.

V is TRBV6-4 and J is TRBJ1-2, with 10 positions matching TRBD1. In germline, CDR1 is MRHNA, CDR2 SNTAGT. CDR3 size: 13 residues. J gave up 7 bases and V 6 bases, and 5 bases lay outside the gene matches. CDR3 protein: CASSTGQGVGYTF. CDR3 in DNA: TGTGCCAGCAGCACTGGACAGGGGGTTGGCTACACCTTC.

This rearrangement joins TRBV6-5 to TRBJ2-7; D possibly corresponds to TRBD1 (7 bases). Between the trimmed V and J ends, which lost 4 bases and 3 bases, there was a span of 13 bases. CDR1 MNHEY and CDR2 SVGAGI come from the germline V gene. CDR3 length equals 14 residues. The CDR3, as DNA: TGTGCCAGCAGTTTAACAGGGGAGGTCTACGAGCAGTACGTC. It specifies CASSLTGEVYEQYV.

The chain employs TRBV6-5 and TRBJ2-5; D is perhaps TRBD2 (6 bases). Germline loops: CDR1 MNHEY, CDR2 SVGAGI. V lost 7 bases and J 7 bases, leaving 16 bases between the germline ends. The CDR3 consists of 13 residues. CDR3 residues: CASTNGGARTQYF. The CDR3 region has the DNA TGTGCCAGCACTAATGGAGGGGCCCGGACCCAGTACTTC.

The chain links TRBV19 to TRBJ2-5; 8 bases agree with TRBD1. V lost 3 bases, J lost 5 bases, and 11 bases stayed unmatched. Germline V CDR1 and CDR2: LNHDA, SQIVND (reference sequence). The CDR3 sequence is 16 residues long. The CDR3 is CASSIGQSGGRETQYF. The CDR3 region has the DNA TGTGCCAGTAGTATTGGCCAGTCAGGGGGCCGGGAGACCCAGTACTTC.

This clone was counted a single time. J is TRBJ1-1 and V is TRBV7-9, with TRBD1 matching 9 bases. Germline V lookup: CDR1 SEHNR, CDR2 FQNEAQ (reference sequence). The CDR3 covers 17 residues. The junction had 11 bases not matched to a gene; V was cut back by 5 bases and J by 1 base. The CDR3 DNA is TGTGCCAGCAGCGCCCGACAGGGGGGGAATAGGAACACTGAAGCTTTCTTT. Its protein product is CASSARQGGNRNTEAFF.